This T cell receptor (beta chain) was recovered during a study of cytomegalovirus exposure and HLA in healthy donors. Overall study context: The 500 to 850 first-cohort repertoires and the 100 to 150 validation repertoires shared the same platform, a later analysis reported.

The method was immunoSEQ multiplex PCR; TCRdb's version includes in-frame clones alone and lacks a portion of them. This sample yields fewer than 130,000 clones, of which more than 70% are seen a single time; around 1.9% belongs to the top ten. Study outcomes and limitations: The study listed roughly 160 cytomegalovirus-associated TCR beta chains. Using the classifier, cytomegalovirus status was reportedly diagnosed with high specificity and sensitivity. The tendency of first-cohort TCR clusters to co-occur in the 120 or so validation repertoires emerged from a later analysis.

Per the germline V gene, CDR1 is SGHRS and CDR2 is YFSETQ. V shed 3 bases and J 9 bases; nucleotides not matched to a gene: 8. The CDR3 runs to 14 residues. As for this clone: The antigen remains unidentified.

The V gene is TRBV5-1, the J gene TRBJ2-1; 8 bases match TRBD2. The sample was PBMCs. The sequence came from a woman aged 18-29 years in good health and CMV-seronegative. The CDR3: CASSSGLAGGEQFF. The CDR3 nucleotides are TGCGCCAGCAGCTCCGGACTAGCCGGAGGTGAGCAGTTCTTC.